This T cell receptor (beta chain) was observed in a study of blood T cell repertoires in COVID-19. The table came from immunoSEQ multiplex PCR; TCRdb's copy has only in-frame clones and leaves some out. Among approximately 290,000 clones listed, around 81% were seen once. Germline trimming cut 3 bases from V and 3 bases from J; bases unmatched to any gene: 4. CDR1 is SGHDN, CDR2 FVKESK, per germline. This CDR3 region has 14 residues. This TCR was recovered from a person aged 70 to 85 with COVID-19, enrolled during active disease. The sample consisted of peripheral blood. The chain is built from TRBV14 and TRBJ1-1, with 7 bases matching TRBD1. This CDR3 is CASSHRGSYTEAFF. The CDR3 bases are TGTGCCAGCAGCCACAGGGGGTCGTACACTGAAGCTTTCTTT. The full variable domain, with the rest looked up from reference TRBV14 and TRBJ1-1, is EAGVTQFPSHSVIEKGQTVTLRCDPISGHDNLYWYRRVMGKEIKFLLHFVKESKQDESGMPNNRFLAERTGGTYSTLKVQPAELEDSGVYFCASSHRGSYTEAFFGQGTRLTVV.